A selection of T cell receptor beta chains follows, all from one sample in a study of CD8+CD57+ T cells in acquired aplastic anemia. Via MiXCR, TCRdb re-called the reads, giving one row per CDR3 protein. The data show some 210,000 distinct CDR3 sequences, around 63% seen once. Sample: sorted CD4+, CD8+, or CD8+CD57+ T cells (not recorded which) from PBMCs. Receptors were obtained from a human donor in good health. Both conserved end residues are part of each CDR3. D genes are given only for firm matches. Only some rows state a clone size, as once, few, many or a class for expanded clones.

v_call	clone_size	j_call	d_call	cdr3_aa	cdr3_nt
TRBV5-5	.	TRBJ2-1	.	CASSLGLTTYNEQFF	TGTGCCAGCAGCTTAGGACTGACTACCTACAATGAGCAGTTCTTC
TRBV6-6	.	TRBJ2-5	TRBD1	CASGTGIPF	TGTGCCAGCGGGACAGGGATTCCATTC
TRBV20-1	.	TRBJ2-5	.	CSARAIGGETQYF	TGCAGTGCTAGAGCGATCGGCGGAGAGACCCAGTACTTC
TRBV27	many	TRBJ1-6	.	CASAPRDYSPLHF	TGTGCCAGCGCTCCCAGGGACTATTCACCCCTCCACTTT
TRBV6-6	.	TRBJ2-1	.	CASSYPGSNEQFF	TGTGCCAGCAGTTATCCAGGGAGCAATGAGCAGTTCTTC
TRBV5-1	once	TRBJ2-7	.	CASSPEPGQPYEQYF	TGCGCCAGCAGCCCGGAGCCGGGACAACCCTACGAGCAGTACTTC
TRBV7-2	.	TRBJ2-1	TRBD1	CASTLNRGYNEQFF	TGTGCCAGCACCCTCAACAGGGGCTACAATGAGCAGTTCTTC
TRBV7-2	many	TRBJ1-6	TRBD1	CASVGTGGYNSPLHF	TGTGCCAGCGTGGGGACAGGGGGCTATAATTCACCCCTCCACTTT
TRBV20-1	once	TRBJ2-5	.	CSATTREYQETQYF	TGCAGTGCGACGACTAGGGAGTACCAAGAGACCCAGTACTTC
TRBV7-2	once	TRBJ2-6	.	CASSFVQAGANVLTF	TGTGCCAGCAGTTTCGTACAAGCTGGGGCCAACGTCCTGACTTTC
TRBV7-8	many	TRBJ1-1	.	CASSLMSDKNTEAFF	TGTGCCAGCAGCTTAATGTCCGACAAGAACACTGAAGCTTTCTTT
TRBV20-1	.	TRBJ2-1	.	CSAPSVGYNEQFF	TGCAGTGCTCCCAGCGTGGGATACAATGAGCAGTTCTTC
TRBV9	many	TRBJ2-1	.	CASSVDEGSYNEQFF	TGTGCCAGCAGCGTAGATGAGGGGTCCTACAATGAGCAGTTCTTC
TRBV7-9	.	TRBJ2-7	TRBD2	CASSRQTSGRSEQYF	TGTGCCAGCAGCCGTCAAACTAGCGGGAGGAGCGAGCAGTACTTC
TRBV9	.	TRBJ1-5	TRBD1	CASSVGDRSNQPQHF	TGTGCCAGCAGCGTAGGGGACAGGAGCAATCAGCCCCAGCATTTT
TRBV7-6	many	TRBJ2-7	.	CASSLSGVASEQYF	TGTGCCAGCAGCTTATCCGGGGTAGCGTCCGAGCAGTACTTC
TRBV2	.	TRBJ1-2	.	CASSEPGDQYGYTF	TGTGCCAGCAGTGAGCCAGGGGATCAATATGGCTACACCTTC
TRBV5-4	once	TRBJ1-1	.	CASSWQGRTEAFF	TGTGCCAGCAGCTGGCAGGGGCGCACTGAAGCTTTCTTT
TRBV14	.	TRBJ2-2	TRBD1	CASSLTGDASGELFF	TGTGCCAGCAGCCTAACAGGGGACGCGTCTGGGGAGCTGTTTTTT
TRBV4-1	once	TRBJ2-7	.	CASSPRGTGAPYEQYF	TGCGCCAGCAGCCCCCGGGGTACGGGGGCGCCCTACGAGCAGTACTTC
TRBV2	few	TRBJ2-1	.	CATGTSVGNEQFF	TGTGCCACCGGGACTTCAGTCGGCAATGAGCAGTTCTTC
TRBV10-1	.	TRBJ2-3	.	CASGVSKADTQYF	TGCGCCAGCGGGGTGTCGAAGGCAGATACGCAGTATTTT
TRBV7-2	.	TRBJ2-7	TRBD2	CASSPGWGLRYEQYF	TGTGCCAGCAGCCCCGGTTGGGGACTACGCTACGAGCAGTACTTC
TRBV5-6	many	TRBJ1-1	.	CASSLDLSEGLTPNTEAFF	TGTGCCAGCAGCTTGGATTTGAGTGAGGGACTCACACCAAACACTGAAGCTTTCTTT
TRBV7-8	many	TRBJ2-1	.	CASSLWRNSYNEQFF	TGTGCCAGCAGCTTGTGGCGGAACTCCTACAATGAGCAGTTCTTC
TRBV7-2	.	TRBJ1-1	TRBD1	CASSLARGLSNTEAFF	TGTGCCAGCAGCTTAGCCAGGGGGCTCTCGAACACTGAAGCTTTCTTT
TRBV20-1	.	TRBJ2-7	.	CSARDRRLSYEQYF	TGCAGTGCTAGAGATCGCAGGCTCTCCTACGAGCAGTACTTC
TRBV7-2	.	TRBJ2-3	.	CASSLYDADTQYF	TGTGCCAGCAGCTTATACGACGCAGATACGCAGTATTTT
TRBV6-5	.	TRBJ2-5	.	CASKGPGETQYF	TGTGCCAGCAAGGGCCCGGGAGAGACCCAGTACTTC
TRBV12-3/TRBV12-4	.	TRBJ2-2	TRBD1	CATRGQGVSTGELFF	TGTGCCACGAGGGGACAGGGGGTCAGCACCGGGGAGCTGTTTTTT
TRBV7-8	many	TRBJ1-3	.	CASSSPAGQTSPGNTIYF	TGTGCCAGCAGCTCTCCGGCCGGACAGACGAGCCCTGGAAACACCATATATTTT
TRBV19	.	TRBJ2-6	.	CASSIPRQDIGANVLTF	TGTGCCAGTAGTATTCCCCGACAGGACATTGGGGCCAACGTCCTGACTTTC
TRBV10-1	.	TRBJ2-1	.	CASSDCEQFF	TGCGCCAGCAGTGATTGTGAGCAGTTCTTC
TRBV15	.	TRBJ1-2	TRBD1	CATSRSPGQGAAGYTF	TGTGCCACCAGCAGGTCTCCGGGACAGGGGGCAGCTGGCTACACCTTC
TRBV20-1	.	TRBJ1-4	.	CSAPGPEEKLFF	TGCAGTGCCCCGGGACCCGAGGAAAAACTGTTTTTT
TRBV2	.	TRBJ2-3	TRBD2	CASSGGTRTDTQYF	TGTGCCAGCAGCGGCGGGACTAGGACAGATACGCAGTATTTT
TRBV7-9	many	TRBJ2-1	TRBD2	CASSLVWGGEQFF	TGTGCCAGCAGCTTAGTGTGGGGGGGAGAGCAGTTCTTC
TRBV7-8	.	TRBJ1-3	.	CASSLGGGFSGNTIYF	TGTGCCAGCAGCTTAGGCGGGGGCTTCTCTGGAAACACCATATATTTT
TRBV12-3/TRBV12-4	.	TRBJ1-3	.	CASSLRGAGNTIYF	TGTGCCAGCAGCCTCAGGGGTGCGGGAAACACCATATATTTT
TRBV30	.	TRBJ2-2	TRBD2	CAWGGLAITGELFF	TGTGCCTGGGGGGGACTAGCAATAACCGGGGAGCTGTTTTTT
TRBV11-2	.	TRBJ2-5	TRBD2	CASSAASGGVEETQYF	TGTGCCAGCAGCGCCGCTAGCGGGGGGGTTGAGGAGACCCAGTACTTC
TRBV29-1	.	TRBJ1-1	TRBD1	CSVVQGAMNTEAFF	TGCAGCGTTGTACAGGGGGCAATGAACACTGAAGCTTTCTTT
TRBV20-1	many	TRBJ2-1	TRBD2	CSAAGLAGVFLYNEQFF	TGCAGTGCTGCTGGACTAGCGGGGGTCTTTTTATACAATGAGCAGTTCTTC
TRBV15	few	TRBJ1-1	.	CATSTGGLAAEAFF	TGTGCCACCAGCACGGGGGGTCTTGCCGCTGAAGCTTTCTTT
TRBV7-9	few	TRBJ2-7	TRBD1	CASSPRTGTGTYEQYF	TGTGCCAGCAGCCCTCGAACGGGGACAGGGACCTACGAGCAGTACTTC